This T cell receptor (beta chain) was sequenced during a study of beta chain features in type 1 diabetes. On the study more broadly: Patients were similar to healthy donors in age and gender (as well as in cell yields). All samples combined gave roughly 100,000,000 sorted cells for examination.

In this sample, this clone turned up a few times. The antigen remains undetermined. Populations isolated by sorting all had purity greater than 95%. What was sequenced were expressed TCRB transcripts, since all of the isolated RNA had been reverse transcribed. Here immunoSEQ multiplex PCR was the method, and the copy in TCRdb shows in-frame clones only, minus some. In the table there are about 160,000 clones, 8% to 8.5% of which are singletons. Study-wide results and limits: Whether HLA type influences TCRB rearrangement remained unresolved here. Type 1 diabetes patients had TCRB CDR3s that were shorter (moderately but significantly so) in all four CD4+ subsets.

The CDR3 has 14 amino acids. Trimming cost V 6 bases and J 2 bases; bases outside gene matches: 3. CDR1 is SGHRS, CDR2 YFSETQ, per germline. The source is a woman aged 18 to 35 with type 1 diabetes. Sequencing input: central memory CD4+ T cells from blood. This chain links TRBV5-1 with TRBJ2-7, with 12 bases that match TRBD1. The CDR3 DNA follows: TGCGCCAGCACCGGGACAGGGGGCACCTACGAGCAGTACTTC. It codes for CASTGTGGTYEQYF.